These 30 T cell receptor beta chains were sequenced from one sample in a study of blood T cell repertoires in COVID-19. TCRdb's copy holds only in-frame clones and misses some; the assay was immunoSEQ multiplex PCR. The profile shows fewer than 200,000 clones, about 80% of them singletons. Input material: peripheral blood. All receptors derive from a woman aged 40 to 50 with COVID-19, enrolled during active disease.

The J gene is TRBJ2-7, the V gene TRBV7-2; 15 positions agree with TRBD2. The CDR3 extends over 16 amino acids. CDR1 is SGHTA and CDR2 is FQGNSA in the germline V gene. J lost 4 bases, V lost 5 bases, and 6 bases had no gene match. CDR3 residues: CASSPLGTSGGYEQYV. CDR3 in DNA: TGTGCCAGCAGCCCACTTGGGACTAGCGGGGGGTACGAGCAGTACGTC.

V usage is TRBV4-1 and J usage is TRBJ1-6; TRBD1 is a possible D gene (5 bases). Germline values: CDR1 MGHRA, CDR2 YSYEKL. CDR3 length: 16 residues. The germline V and J ends were trimmed by 0 bases and 10 bases, with 16 bases remaining between them. CDR3 nucleotide sequence: TGCGCCAGCAGCCAAGATCGGGCAGGGTTGTACTCACCCCTCCACTTT. Its protein product is CASSQDRAGLYSPLHF.

The rearrangement links TRBV7-3 to TRBJ2-2; 8 bases are a match to TRBD2. The CDR3 has 16 amino acids. Germline loops: CDR1 SGHTA, CDR2 FQGTGA. The V gene end was trimmed by 3 bases and the J gene end by 7 bases; junction bases not matched to a gene: 10. CDR3 sequence: CASSFQAGVGGGELFF. The CDR3 nucleotides read TGTGCCAGCAGCTTCCAAGCGGGAGTGGGCGGCGGGGAGCTGTTTTTT.

The rearrangement joins TRBV5-4 to TRBJ2-5; 11 positions agree with TRBD1. CDR1 and CDR2 from the germline V gene are SGHNT and YYREEE (reference sequence). CDR3 length equals 15 residues. Trimming cost V 2 bases and J 2 bases; bases outside gene matches: 2. CDR3 bases: TGTGCCAGCAGCTTCGGACAGGGGGCTCAAGAGACCCAGTACTTC. Amino acids: CASSFGQGAQETQYF.

This clone was found once. The V and J genes are TRBV5-4 and TRBJ2-5; D might be TRBD1 (5 bases). CDR3 length equals 15 residues. The V and J ends lost 0 bases and 1 base respectively, with 10 bases between them. Germline CDR1 and CDR2: SGHNT and YYREEE (reference sequence). Written as DNA, the CDR3 is TGTGCCAGCAGCTTGGCCACAGGAATCCAAGAGACCCAGTACTTC. As protein: CASSLATGIQETQYF.

The chain has TRBV7-3 and TRBJ2-2, with TRBD1 identical over 9 bases. The CDR3 is made up of 18 amino acids. Germline CDR1 and CDR2: SGHTA and FQGTGA. V trimming: 1 base; J trimming: 4 bases; junction bases outside the gene matches: 10. The CDR3 loop is CASSLMIGGQGPTGELFF. The CDR3 bases are TGTGCCAGCAGCTTAATGATAGGGGGACAGGGTCCCACCGGGGAGCTGTTTTTT. Using reference TRBV7-3 and TRBJ2-2 for the parts outside the CDR3, the full variable domain is GAGVSQTPSNKVTEKGKYVELRCDPISGHTALYWYRQSLGQGPEFLIYFQGTGAADDSGLPNDRFFAVRPEGSVSTLKIQRTERGDSAVYLCASSLMIGGQGPTGELFFGEGSRLTVL.

The chain has TRBV4-2 and TRBJ1-5, with TRBD1 as a possible D gene (5 bases). Per the germline V gene, CDR1 is LGHNA and CDR2 is YNFKEQ. V dropped 0 bases and J dropped 0 bases, with 15 bases sitting between them. The CDR3 loop spans 18 amino acids. The CDR3 DNA follows: TGTGCCAGCAGCCAAGAGGGTCCCCGGAGGGGTAGCAATCAGCCCCAGCATTTT. It encodes CASSQEGPRRGSNQPQHF.

The chain carries TRBV5-4 and TRBJ2-5; TRBD2 matches at 15 bases. The CDR3 has 16 amino acids. Trimming at V came to 4 bases and at J to 5 bases, leaving 6 bases not matched to a gene. Germline-derived CDR1 and CDR2 are SGHNT and YYREEE (reference sequence). CDR3 region: CASSRTSGRAGETQYF. The CDR3 nucleotides are TGTGCCAGCAGCCGGACTAGCGGGAGGGCGGGGGAGACCCAGTACTTC.

As DNA, the CDR3 is TGTGCCAGCAGTGAAGCGTTAGGCGAGGGAACCGCAGCGACCCAGCATTTT. It is translated as CASSEALGEGTAATQHF. The chain has TRBV2 and TRBJ1-5; no firm D call. Trimming left V 0 bases short and J 11 bases short, with 23 bases between. This CDR3 has 17 amino acids. Germline-derived CDR1 and CDR2 are SNHLY and FYNNEI. Full variable domain (rest looked up from reference TRBV2 and TRBJ1-5): EPEVTQTPSHQVTQMGQEVILRCVPISNHLYFYWYRQILGQKVEFLVSFYNNEISEKSEIFDDQFSVERPDGSNFTLKIRSTKLEDSAMYFCASSEALGEGTAATQHFGDGTRLSIL.

This clone has a single count. The chain carries TRBV2 and TRBJ2-2; TRBD2 agrees at 9 bases. Trimming removed 0 bases from V and 4 bases from J; junction bases left unmatched: 6. Germline values: CDR1 SNHLY, CDR2 FYNNEI. This CDR3 comprises 17 residues. CDR3 sequence reads: CASSEAGTSRVTGELFF. DNA for the CDR3: TGTGCCAGCAGTGAAGCGGGGACTAGCAGGGTCACCGGGGAGCTGTTTTTT.

This clone was detected only a few times. The V gene is TRBV5-1, the J gene TRBJ2-1, with 7 bases fitting TRBD1. The V segment lost 0 bases and the J segment 1 base; nucleotides outside the gene matches: 4. CDR3 length: 16 amino acids. Germline V CDR1 and CDR2: SGHRS, YFSETQ. CDR3 nucleotides: TGCGCCAGCAGCTTGGGACAGGGTTTTTCCTACAATGAGCAGTTCTTC. This codes for CASSLGQGFSYNEQFF.

The chain is built from TRBV5-6 and TRBJ1-5, with TRBD1 as a possible D gene (6 bases). Trimming stripped 3 bases from V and 5 bases from J, with 15 bases between. Germline V lookup: CDR1 SGHDT, CDR2 YYEEEE. The CDR3 is 15 amino acids. CDR3 DNA sequence: TGTGCCAGCAGCTCTTATACAGGGCGGCATCAGCCCCAGCATTTT. It encodes CASSSYTGRHQPQHF.

The chain joins TRBV5-4 to TRBJ1-5; a possible D gene is TRBD1 (6 bases). This CDR3 contains 13 residues. Germline loops: CDR1 SGHNT, CDR2 YYREEE (reference sequence). The germline V and J ends were trimmed by 2 bases and 10 bases, with 13 bases remaining between them. The CDR3 reads CASSLDRTGPQHF. For the CDR3, the DNA is TGTGCCAGCAGCTTAGACAGGACGGGACCCCAGCATTTT.

The chain uses TRBV2 and TRBJ2-3; possible D gene TRBD2, 6 bases. Germline CDR1 is SNHLY and CDR2 is FYNNEI. CDR3 length: 14 residues. Between the trimmed V and J ends, which lost 8 bases and 1 base, there was a span of 13 bases. CDR3 region: CASVREVRTDTQYF. DNA of the CDR3: TGTGCCAGCGTGCGGGAAGTCCGCACAGATACGCAGTATTTT.

This sequence joins TRBV29-1 and TRBJ2-3; unclear D gene. Germline loops: CDR1 SQVTM, CDR2 ANQGSEA. The length of the CDR3 is 11 residues. V lost 3 bases and J lost 4, with 5 bases in between. Written as DNA, the CDR3 is TGCAGCGTTGATCAGGCAGATACGCAGTATTTT. It specifies CSVDQADTQYF.

This clone was picked up a small number of times. The rearrangement uses TRBV2 and TRBJ1-2, with 7 nucleotides matching TRBD1. This CDR3 contains 13 residues. CDR1 and CDR2 (germline): SNHLY, FYNNEI. After removal of 6 bases from V and 5 bases from J, the junction contained 6 bases not matched to a gene. In DNA, the CDR3 is TGTGCCAGCAGGATAAACAGGGGATATGGCTACACCTTC. This codes for CASRINRGYGYTF.

V and J are TRBV19 and TRBJ2-5; the D gene is possibly TRBD2 (5 bases). V was pared by 6 bases and J by 1 base, with 6 bases between. Germline V CDR1 and CDR2: LNHDA, SQIVND (reference sequence). The CDR3 has 12 amino acids. The CDR3 DNA reads as TGTGCCAGTAGGGACTTCCAAGAGACCCAGTACTTC. Translating it yields CASRDFQETQYF.

This chain joins TRBV14 and TRBJ1-1, with TRBD1 matching 9 bases. Germline values: CDR1 SGHDN, CDR2 FVKESK. Germline trimming cut 3 bases from V and 1 base from J; bases unmatched to any gene: 15. This CDR3 comprises 19 residues. The CDR3 DNA follows: TGTGCCAGCAGCCATGGATGGGGACAGGGTGCTAGGAAGAACACTGAAGCTTTCTTT. Residues: CASSHGWGQGARKNTEAFF.

This clone has just one count. The rearrangement links TRBV19 to TRBJ2-1, with 8 bases aligning to TRBD2. This CDR3 spans 16 amino acids. The V gene's germline CDR1 is LNHDA and CDR2 SQIVND (reference sequence). Trimming cost V 6 bases and J 6 bases; bases outside gene matches: 13. CDR3 protein: CASRPGGAGESNEQFF. CDR3 DNA: TGTGCCAGTAGACCCGGGGGGGCGGGAGAGAGCAATGAGCAGTTCTTC.

The V and J genes are TRBV4-2 and TRBJ1-5; the D is unclear. Germline V gene sequence: CDR1 LGHNA, CDR2 YNFKEQ. The CDR3 is 16 amino acids. Trimming left V 1 base short and J 0 bases short, with 10 bases between. CDR3 in amino acids: CASSQVTANSNQPQHF. In nucleotides, the CDR3 is TGTGCCAGCAGCCAAGTCACAGCTAATAGCAATCAGCCCCAGCATTTT.

The V and J genes are TRBV6-5 and TRBJ1-2; perhaps TRBD1 as D (5 bases). Trimming removed 7 bases from V and 8 bases from J, with 20 bases in between. This CDR3 contains 14 residues. Germline-derived CDR1 and CDR2 are MNHEY and SVGAGI. Here the CDR3 DNA reads TGTGCCAGCAACAAAGAACGGGGGGTAGGAGGCTACACCTTC. Residues: CASNKERGVGGYTF.

This clone has a count of ten or more. This CDR3 is also generated by other DNA sequences in the sample. The chain carries TRBV30 and TRBJ2-5; 13 bases match TRBD2. Germline CDR1 is GTSNPN and CDR2 is SVGIG (reference sequence). V lost 3 bases, J lost 8 bases, and 6 bases stayed unmatched. CDR3 size: 14 residues. CDR3 DNA sequence: TGTGCCTGGAGAGACGGACTAGCGGGAGATACCCAGTACTTC. It yields the protein CAWRDGLAGDTQYF.

The J gene is TRBJ2-7, the V gene TRBV29-1, with D unclear. Trimming pared 4 bases from V and 0 bases from J, leaving 10 bases between. CDR3 length: 13 amino acids. CDR1 SQVTM and CDR2 ANQGSEA come from the germline V gene. The CDR3 loop reads CSVGASSSYEQYF. In DNA, the CDR3 is TGCAGCGTTGGGGCGTCAAGCTCCTACGAGCAGTACTTC.

The chain has TRBV19 and TRBJ2-7, with D perhaps TRBD2 (7 bases). V lost 5 bases, J lost 5 bases, and 16 bases lay in between. This CDR3 has 14 amino acids. In germline, CDR1 is LNHDA, CDR2 SQIVND (reference sequence). The CDR3 loop reads CASSEGGARDEQYF. CDR3 nucleotides: TGTGCCAGTAGTGAGGGGGGGGCCCGGGACGAGCAGTACTTC. Full variable domain (missing parts from reference TRBV19 and TRBJ2-7): DGGITQSPKYLFRKEGQNVTLSCEQNLNHDAMYWYRQDPGQGLRLIYYSQIVNDFQKGDIAEGYSVSREKKESFPLTVTSAQKNPTAFYLCASSEGGARDEQYFGPGTRLTVT.

CDR3 amino acids: CATSTAPGQGETQYF. Written as DNA, the CDR3 is TGTGCCACCAGCACGGCCCCGGGACAGGGTGAGACCCAGTACTTC. This chain uses TRBV15 with TRBJ2-5; 9 bases match TRBD1. This CDR3 has 15 amino acids. Germline V gene lookup returns CDR1 LNHNV and CDR2 YYDKDF (reference sequence). Germline trimming cut 4 bases from V and 5 bases from J; bases unmatched to any gene: 8.

The rearrangement links TRBV6-6 to TRBJ1-3; TRBD1 might be the D (6 bases). The CDR3 contains 14 residues. V lost 6 bases and J 7 bases, leaving 16 bases between the germline ends. The germline V gene encodes CDR1 MNHNY and CDR2 SVGAGI (reference sequence). The CDR3 region is CASRGNTGKNTIYF. The CDR3 DNA follows: TGTGCCAGCAGAGGTAATACAGGGAAGAACACCATATATTTT.

In nucleotides, the CDR3 is TGTGCCAGCTTCGGTCCGCTCGGGCCCGCGGTTGCTAGGACAGGGCAAAAAAGTTCACCCCTCCACTTT. Translated, it gives CASFGPLGPAVARTGQKSSPLHF. The V gene is TRBV2, the J gene TRBJ1-6; 8 bases agree with TRBD1. CDR3 length equals 23 residues. With 8 bases clipped from V and 9 bases from J, the junction kept 36 bases outside the gene matches. Germline V gene data show CDR1 as SNHLY and CDR2 as FYNNEI.

This rearrangement joins TRBV15 to TRBJ2-5; 9 bases match TRBD2. CDR3 size: 16 residues. The V and J ends lost 3 bases and 5 bases, in that order; junction bases with no gene match: 10. CDR1 and CDR2 (germline): LNHNV, YYDKDF (reference sequence). CDR3 region: CATSSMSSGKEETQYF. In DNA form, the CDR3 reads TGTGCCACCAGCAGTATGTCTAGCGGGAAAGAGGAGACCCAGTACTTC.

CDR3 in amino acids: CARYNRDNHNSPLHF. The CDR3 DNA reads TGTGCCAGATACAACCGGGACAATCATAATTCACCCCTCCACTTT. This chain uses TRBV5-3 with TRBJ1-6; tentative D call: TRBD1 (6 bases). TRBV5-3 is an open reading frame whose function is uncertain. Trimming cost V 7 bases and J 5 bases, with 16 bases left between them. The CDR3 sequence is 15 residues long.

The CDR3 spells CASRVGGRNGNQPQHF. The CDR3 DNA reads as TGTGCCAGTAGGGTCGGGGGGCGAAACGGCAATCAGCCCCAGCATTTT. This chain connects TRBV7-8 to TRBJ1-5; TRBD1 might be the D (6 bases). V dropped 9 bases and J dropped 2 bases, with 20 bases sitting between them. The V gene's germline CDR1 is SGHVS and CDR2 FQNEAQ. This CDR3 contains 16 residues.